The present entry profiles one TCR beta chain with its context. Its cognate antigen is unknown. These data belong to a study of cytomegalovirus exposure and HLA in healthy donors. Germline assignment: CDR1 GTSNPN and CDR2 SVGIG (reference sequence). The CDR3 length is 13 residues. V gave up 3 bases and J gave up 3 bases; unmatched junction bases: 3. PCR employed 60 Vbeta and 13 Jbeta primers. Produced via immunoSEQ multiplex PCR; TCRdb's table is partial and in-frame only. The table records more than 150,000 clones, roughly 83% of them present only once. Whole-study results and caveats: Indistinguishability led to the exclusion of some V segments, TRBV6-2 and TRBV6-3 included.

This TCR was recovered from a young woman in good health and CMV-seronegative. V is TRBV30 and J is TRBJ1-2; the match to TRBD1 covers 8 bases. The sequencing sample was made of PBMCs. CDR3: CAWRGQGHYGYTF. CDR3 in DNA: TGTGCCTGGAGAGGACAGGGACACTATGGCTACACCTTC.